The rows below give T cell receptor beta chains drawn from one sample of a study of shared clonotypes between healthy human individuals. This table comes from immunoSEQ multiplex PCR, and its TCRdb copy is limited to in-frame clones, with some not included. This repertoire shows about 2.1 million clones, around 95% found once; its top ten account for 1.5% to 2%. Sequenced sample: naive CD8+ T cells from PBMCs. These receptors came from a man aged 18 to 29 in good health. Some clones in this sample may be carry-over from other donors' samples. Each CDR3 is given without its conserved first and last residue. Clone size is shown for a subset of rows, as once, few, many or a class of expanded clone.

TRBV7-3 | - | ASRPSSVSDTQY
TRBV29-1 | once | SVEDGLAGVGETQY
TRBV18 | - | ASSPMRLGQGFPQETQY
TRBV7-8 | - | ASSPRDRANQPQH
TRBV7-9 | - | ASRGQGNEKLF
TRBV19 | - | ASRQGAGANVLT
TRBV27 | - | ASSPLTSGRASYNEQF
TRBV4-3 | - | ASSQVSARGLDTEAF
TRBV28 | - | ASSLSAAPDGYT
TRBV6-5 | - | ASSYRGYEQY
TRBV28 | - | ASSPRSNQPQH
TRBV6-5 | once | ASRTGTTNEKLF
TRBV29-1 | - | SVSPSTGPGAEAF
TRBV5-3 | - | ARSLAGPEANEQF
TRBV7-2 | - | ASSLTPYNEQF
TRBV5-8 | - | ASSFPAGDSEQF
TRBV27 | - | ASSVGGLSSYEQY
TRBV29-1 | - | SVEDGPPFEQY
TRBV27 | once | ASSAIRGDQPQH
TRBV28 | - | ASSPRRTEAF
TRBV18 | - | ASSRRAVGTGELF
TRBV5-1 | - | ASSLQWGGREQY
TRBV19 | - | ASSLRMPGSYEQY
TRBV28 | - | ASSLYRQRGDTIY
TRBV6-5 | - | ASSYSNSYYEQY
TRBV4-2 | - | ASSHPGLASEQY
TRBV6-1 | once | ASSELRGGIQPQH
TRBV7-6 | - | ASSKGVNSNQPQH
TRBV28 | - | ASRISLSSYEQY
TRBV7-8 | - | ASSLTGRTDTQY
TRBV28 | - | ASSFRTSGLASHEQF
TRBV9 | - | ASSVWTGEVGTEAF
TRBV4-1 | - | ASSLLLIETQY
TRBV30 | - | AWSTGVIQPQH
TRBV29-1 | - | SVELPERDRRLYGYT
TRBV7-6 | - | ASSFSSGSGTGELF
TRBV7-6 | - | ASSQPTGEETQY
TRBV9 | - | ASSASGTKANEQF
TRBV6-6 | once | ASSLSRVNTEAF
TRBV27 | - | ASSNRADLGDTQY
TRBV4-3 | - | ASSQERRDDEQF
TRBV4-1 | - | ASSQVEGTGELF
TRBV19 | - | ASSPGAESSSGANVLT
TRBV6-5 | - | ASSLRGIDYEQY
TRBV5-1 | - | ASSPRGREQY
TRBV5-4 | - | ATSDLGVFQAPNYGYT
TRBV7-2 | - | ASSLRRQGAYEQY
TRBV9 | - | ASSGHMGRANTGELF
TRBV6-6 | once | ASRGQGAHEKLF